This T cell receptor beta chain is from a study of cytomegalovirus exposure and HLA in healthy donors. Study-wide results and caveats: The classifier, whose performance was assessed in both the original and validation cohorts, reportedly diagnosed cytomegalovirus status with high specificity and sensitivity. A few CMV-associated chains proved CMV antigen-specific in vitro. Usually a TCR sequence was rare, but some public TCRs were found in many donors. In an earlier analysis, most TCR beta V segments were productive about 90% or about 30% of the time.

It was with 60 Vbeta and 13 Jbeta primers that the PCR ran. Sequenced by immunoSEQ multiplex PCR; TCRdb stores in-frame clones only, minus some. Counted here are approximately 73,000 clones, 79% occurring once; the ten biggest clones make up about 22%. This clone appeared a few times. Its antigen is as yet unknown. The CDR3 runs to 14 residues. From germline, CDR1 is SNHLY and CDR2 FYNNEI. V was pared by 6 bases and J by 3 bases, with 13 bases between. The clonotype originates from a woman between 35 and 50 years old in good health and CMV-seropositive. This chain links TRBV2 with TRBJ2-3; D is perhaps TRBD1 (6 bases). Sequencing used PBMCs. CDR3 nucleotide sequence: TGTGCCAGCAGAACAGGGTTGAGGACAGATACGCAGTATTTT. This gives the protein CASRTGLRTDTQYF.